The T cell receptor (beta chain) described here comes from a study of blood T cell repertoires in COVID-19. Study-wide background: COVID-19 samples, acute and convalescent, were from the United States, Italy and Spain. PBMCs, B-cell-depleted T cells, or T cells were the source of the cDNA or gDNA that made up the material.

Original handling: Reference gene primer amplification gave nucleated cell count estimates. The repertoire was sequenced with immunoSEQ multiplex PCR; TCRdb's copy has only in-frame clones and lacks some. V and J calls and clone size are those listed in that table; D and trimming were worked out from the DNA. The data contain 250,000 to 300,000 clones, around 81% of them singletons. This TCR derives from a woman aged 55 to 70 with active or convalescent COVID-19. Sequenced: peripheral blood.

CDR3 residues: CASSLAQETQYF. In DNA, the CDR3 is TGTGCCAGCAGCTTGGCACAAGAGACCCAGTACTTC. This chain connects TRBV5-5 to TRBJ2-5; D call uncertain. Germline assignment: CDR1 SGHKS and CDR2 YYEKEE (reference sequence). This CDR3 has 12 residues. V was cut by 0 bases and J by 2 bases, with 2 bases left in between.